What follows are 9 T cell receptor beta chains derived from one specimen sequenced in a study of CD8+ T cells in alopecia areata. RNA extraction was followed by reverse transcription into cDNA, which acted as the sequencing template. Clones were read by immunoSEQ multiplex PCR, and TCRdb kept only the in-frame ones, dropping some. The sample carries some 200,000 clones, approximately 40% recorded once. Treatment in this sample: oral pan-JAK inhibitor, 5-10 mg twice daily. Here the sequenced sample was CD4+ T cells sorted from blood, taken at roughly week 36, from a patient treated with tofacitinib. Source of these receptors: a human donor with alopecia areata.

The table lists this clone with a few counts. The V gene is TRBV14, the J gene TRBJ2-2, with D maybe TRBD2 (6 bases). Germline loops: CDR1 SGHDN, CDR2 FVKESK. This CDR3 contains 14 residues. V lost 4 bases and J 9 bases, leaving 15 bases between the germline ends. This CDR3 reads CASSPLGGTRELFF. The CDR3 nucleotides read TGTGCCAGCAGCCCCCTGGGGGGTACCCGGGAGCTGTTTTTT.

The chain joins TRBV7-2 to TRBJ2-5; TRBD1 aligns across 9 bases. This CDR3 spans 15 amino acids. Germline CDR1 reads SGHTA; CDR2 reads FQGNSA. With 5 bases clipped from V and 5 bases from J, the junction kept 9 bases outside the gene matches. The CDR3: CASSRGDRALETQYF. CDR3 nucleotide sequence: TGTGCCAGCAGCCGAGGGGACAGGGCCCTCGAGACCCAGTACTTC.

The genes are TRBV6-5 and TRBJ2-7, with D possibly TRBD2 on 5 matching bases. The CDR3 sequence is 13 residues long. Germline V gene lookup returns CDR1 MNHEY and CDR2 SVGAGI. V dropped 5 bases and J dropped 6 bases, with 14 bases sitting between them. The CDR3 is CASSRTSVAEQYF. The CDR3 bases are TGTGCCAGCAGTCGAACTAGTGTTGCCGAGCAGTACTTC.

This chain joins TRBV5-4 and TRBJ2-5; D gene ambiguous. The germline CDR1 and CDR2 sequences are SGHNT and YYREEE (reference sequence). V lost 0 bases and J lost 3, with 9 bases in between. This CDR3 is 14 amino acids long. In nucleotides, the CDR3 is TGTGCCAGCAGCTTGGGGACGCAAGAAGAGACCCAGTACTTC. This translates into CASSLGTQEETQYF.

The chain couples TRBV30 to TRBJ1-6; no definite D call. V lost 8 bases and J lost 7, with 12 bases in between. CDR3 length: 12 residues. Germline lookup yields CDR1 GTSNPN and CDR2 SVGIG (reference sequence). The CDR3 bases are TGTGCCCTCGGGCAGCAGAATTCACCCCTCCACTTT. Translating gives CALGQQNSPLHF.

The J gene is TRBJ2-5, the V gene TRBV4-1; 10 bases align to TRBD2. The CDR3 has 18 amino acids. Germline CDR1 MGHRA, CDR2 YSYEKL. V lost 1 base, J lost 5 bases, and 13 bases stayed unmatched. The CDR3 bases are TGCGCCAGCAGCCAAGTTTGGGTTAGCGGGAGGCTTTCGGAGACCCAGTACTTC. Encoded protein: CASSQVWVSGRLSETQYF.

The chain recombines TRBV4-3 with TRBJ2-2; D ambiguous. Trimming removed 0 bases from V and 1 base from J, with 12 bases in between. Germline V gene sequence: CDR1 LGHNA, CDR2 YSLEER. This CDR3 is built from 17 residues. The CDR3 nucleotides read TGCGCCAGCAGCCAAGATCCGTGGCGGCTGAACACCGGGGAGCTGTTTTTT. Its protein is CASSQDPWRLNTGELFF.

This clone was detected only a few times. The chain has TRBV5-1 and TRBJ2-3; tentative D call: TRBD2 (5 bases). Germline lookup yields CDR1 SGHRS and CDR2 YFSETQ. CDR3 length equals 14 residues. The germline V and J ends were trimmed by 4 bases and 5 bases, with 14 bases remaining between them. CDR3 sequence: CASSTARREDTQYF. DNA for the CDR3: TGCGCCAGCAGCACCGCGAGACGGGAAGATACGCAGTATTTT. Looking up the rest from reference TRBV5-1 and TRBJ2-3 gives the full variable domain: KAGVTQTPRYLIKTRGQQVTLSCSPISGHRSVSWYQQTPGQGLQFLFEYFSETQRNKGNFPGRFSGRQFSNSRSEMNVSTLELGDSALYLCASSTARREDTQYFGPGTRLTVL.

The V gene is TRBV30, the J gene TRBJ2-1, with TRBD2 as a possible D gene (6 bases). Between the trimmed V and J ends, which lost 2 bases and 0 bases, there was a span of 11 bases. The CDR3 has 15 residues. Per germline, CDR1 GTSNPN and CDR2 SVGIG (reference sequence). CDR3 in amino acids: CAWSIGRSSYNEQFF. As DNA, the CDR3 is TGTGCCTGGAGTATCGGGAGAAGCTCCTACAATGAGCAGTTCTTC.